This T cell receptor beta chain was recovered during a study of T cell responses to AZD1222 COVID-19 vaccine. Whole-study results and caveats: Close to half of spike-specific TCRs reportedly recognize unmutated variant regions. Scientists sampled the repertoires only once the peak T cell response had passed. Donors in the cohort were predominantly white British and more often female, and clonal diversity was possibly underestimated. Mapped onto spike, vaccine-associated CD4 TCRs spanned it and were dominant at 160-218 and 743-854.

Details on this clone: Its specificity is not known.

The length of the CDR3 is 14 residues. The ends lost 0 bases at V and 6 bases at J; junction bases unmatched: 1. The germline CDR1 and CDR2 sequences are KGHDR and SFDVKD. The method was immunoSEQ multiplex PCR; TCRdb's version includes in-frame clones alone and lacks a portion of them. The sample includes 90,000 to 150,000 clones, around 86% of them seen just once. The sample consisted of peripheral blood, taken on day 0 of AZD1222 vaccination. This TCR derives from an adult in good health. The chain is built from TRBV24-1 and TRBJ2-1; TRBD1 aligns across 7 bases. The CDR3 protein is CATSDLTGVNEQFF. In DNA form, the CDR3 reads TGTGCCACCAGTGATTTGACAGGGGTCAATGAGCAGTTCTTC.